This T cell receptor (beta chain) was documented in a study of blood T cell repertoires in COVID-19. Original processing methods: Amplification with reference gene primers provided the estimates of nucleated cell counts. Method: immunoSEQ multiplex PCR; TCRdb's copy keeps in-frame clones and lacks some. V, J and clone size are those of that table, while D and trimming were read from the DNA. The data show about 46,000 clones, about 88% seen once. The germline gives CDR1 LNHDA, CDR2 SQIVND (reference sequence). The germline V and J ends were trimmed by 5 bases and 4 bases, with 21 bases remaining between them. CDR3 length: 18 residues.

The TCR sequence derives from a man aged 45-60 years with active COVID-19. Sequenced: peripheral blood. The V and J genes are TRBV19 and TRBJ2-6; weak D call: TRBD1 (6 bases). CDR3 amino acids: CASSFTAYRERGANVLTF. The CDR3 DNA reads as TGTGCCAGTAGTTTCACCGCTTACAGGGAGAGAGGGGCCAACGTCCTGACTTTC.